This T cell receptor beta chain stems from a study of identical twins. This CDR3 comprises 17 residues. Per germline, CDR1 MNHNS and CDR2 SASEGT. Trimming cost V 5 bases and J 7 bases; bases outside gene matches: 12. TCRdb re-derived calls from the 5' RACE reads in MiXCR, one entry per CDR3 protein. The table has about 290,000 distinct CDR3 sequences, just under 9.5% seen once; the top ten hold roughly 7%. These data were also reused for a study on yellow fever vaccine responses in identical twins.

The chain uses TRBV6-1 and TRBJ2-1; 12 positions agree with TRBD2. This clonotype originated in a woman between 18 and 29 years old in good health. Sequencing was done on a sample of CD8+ T cells sorted from blood. The DNA for the CDR3 is TGTGCCAGCAGTCGGCTCCCACTAGCGGGAGGTCTAAATGAGCAGTTCTTC. It codes for CASSRLPLAGGLNEQFF.